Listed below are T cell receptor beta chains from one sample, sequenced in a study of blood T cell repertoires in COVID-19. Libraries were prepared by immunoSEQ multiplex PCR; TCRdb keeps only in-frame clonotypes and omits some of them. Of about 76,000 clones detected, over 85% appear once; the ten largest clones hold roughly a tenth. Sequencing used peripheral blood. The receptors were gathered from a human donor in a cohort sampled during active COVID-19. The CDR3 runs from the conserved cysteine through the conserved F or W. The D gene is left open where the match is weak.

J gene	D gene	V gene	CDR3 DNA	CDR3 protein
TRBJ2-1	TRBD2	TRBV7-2	TGTGCCAGCAGCTTAAGCGGGAGCTCCTACAATGAGCAGTTCTTC	CASSLSGSSYNEQFF
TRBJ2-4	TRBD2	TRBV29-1	TGCAGCGTTGAAGATGAAGGGCTAGCGGGAGGGCTAGCCAAAAACATTCAGTACTTC	CSVEDEGLAGGLAKNIQYF
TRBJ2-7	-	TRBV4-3	TGCGCCAGCAGCCAAGTTCGGGATGGCGGTTACGAGCAGTACTTC	CASSQVRDGGYEQYF
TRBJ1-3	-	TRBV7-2	TGTGCCAGCAGCCGGAATAGCCGGGGAACTGGAAACACCATATATTTT	CASSRNSRGTGNTIYF
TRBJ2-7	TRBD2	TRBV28	TGTGCCAGCAGTTTACCAGGGACTAGCGGGACCGAGCAGTACTTC	CASSLPGTSGTEQYF
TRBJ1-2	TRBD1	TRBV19	TGTGCCAGTAGTCTTCCGGGACAGGGGGTCGATCGGCGTGGCTACACCTTC	CASSLPGQGVDRRGYTF
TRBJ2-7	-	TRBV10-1	TGCGCCAGCAGTGGTCAGGGGATCCTACCTACCTACGAGCAGTACTTC	CASSGQGILPTYEQYF
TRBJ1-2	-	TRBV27	TGTGCCAGCAGTTTATATCCGGGGTCTGGCTACACCTTC	CASSLYPGSGYTF
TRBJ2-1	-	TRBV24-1	TGTGCCACCAGTCGACAAGGCCCGGCGGTCGGGAACAATGAGCAGTTCTTC	CATSRQGPAVGNNEQFF
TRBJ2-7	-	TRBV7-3	TGTGCCAGCAGCTTAAGCGGGGCGGGAACCTACGAGCAGTACTTC	CASSLSGAGTYEQYF
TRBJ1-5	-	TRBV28	TGTGCCAGCTCGGCTTTGGGCCACAGCAATCAGCCCCAGCATTTT	CASSALGHSNQPQHF
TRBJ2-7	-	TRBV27	TGTGCCAGCAGTTTTTTACAGGCCTCTTCTGAGCAGTACTTC	CASSFLQASSEQYF
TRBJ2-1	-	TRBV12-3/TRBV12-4	TGTGCCAGCAGTTTAGGCCGACTAGGTCAGGAGTTCTTC	CASSLGRLGQEFF